This entry lists 9 T cell receptor beta chains sequenced from one sample in a study of shared clonotypes between healthy human individuals (dated by TCRdb to between 2020 and 2021). The library was obtained by the immunoSEQ multiplex PCR assay. TCRdb took over this immuneACCESS table, retaining in-frame rearrangements with V and J assigned. Such tables are incomplete; in checked studies, under half of the missing clones stem from an unresolved V gene, and the remainder is unexplained. In this sample the table shows about 770,000 clones, around 70% of which occur a single time. The ten most abundant clones make up under 2% of the sample. The sample taken for sequencing was memory CD4+ T cells sorted from blood. The label giving this sample's cell subset or site can be read as: CD45RA-negative fraction. Receptors were obtained from a woman aged 25-40 years in good health.

This clone was seen a handful of times. The V call is TRBV5-6, the J call TRBJ1-2; weak D call: TRBD1 (5 bases). The V and J ends lost 7 bases and 7 bases respectively, with 20 bases between them. The V gene's germline CDR1 is SGHDT and CDR2 YYEEEE. The CDR3 covers 14 residues. CDR3 bases: TGTGCCAGCTCGTTAGGGGCCCTTGGGTTTGGCTACACCTTC. This codes for CASSLGALGFGYTF. Looking up the rest from reference TRBV5-6 and TRBJ1-2 gives the full variable domain: DAGVTQSPTHLIKTRGQQVTLRCSPKSGHDTVSWYQQALGQGPQFIFQYYEEEERQRGNFPDRFSGHQFPNYSSELNVNALLLGDSALYLCASSLGALGFGYTFGSGTRLTVV.

The chain has TRBV29-1 and TRBJ2-1; either TRBD1 or TRBD2 may fit D (5 bases each). This CDR3 contains 13 residues. V lost 8 bases and J 0 bases, leaving 11 bases between the germline ends. In germline, CDR1 is SQVTM, CDR2 ANQGSEA. DNA of the CDR3: TGCAGCCTTCGGGGCTACTCCTACAATGAGCAGTTCTTC. This sequence encodes CSLRGYSYNEQFF.

This clone was observed a handful of times. The chain carries TRBV5-6 and TRBJ2-7; a weak D match, TRBD2 (5 bases). Germline CDR1 and CDR2: SGHDT and YYEEEE. V was trimmed by 1 base and J by 4 bases, leaving 12 bases between them. The CDR3 extends over 14 amino acids. The CDR3 coding sequence is TGTGCCAGCAGCTTGTCGGGAATTCGGTACGAGCAGTACTTC. Protein product: CASSLSGIRYEQYF.

For the CDR3, the DNA is TGTGCCAGCAGTCCTCGAGCTTCCATCGGGTCCTACGAGCAGTACTTC. The encoded protein is CASSPRASIGSYEQYF. This sequence joins TRBV27 and TRBJ2-7; D unresolved. V lost 5 bases to trimming and J lost 1 base, with 18 bases between them. The CDR3 is 16 residues long. CDR1 MNHEY and CDR2 SMNVEV come from the germline V gene (reference sequence).

The chain links TRBV10-3 to TRBJ2-3; 9 nucleotides align to TRBD2. V shed 4 bases and J 2 bases; nucleotides not matched to a gene: 4. The CDR3 consists of 15 residues. Germline V CDR1 and CDR2: ENHRY, SYGVKD. CDR3 nucleotide sequence: TGTGCCATCAGTGGGCTAGCGGGAACCACAGATACGCAGTATTTT. It specifies CAISGLAGTTDTQYF.

This clone has only one observation. The chain joins TRBV25-1 to TRBJ2-5; D assignment may be TRBD1 or TRBD2 (5 bases each). Looked up from germline, CDR1 is MGHDK and CDR2 is SYGVNS. V was pared by 7 bases and J by 5 bases, with 14 bases between. The CDR3 is 13 residues long. CDR3 amino acids: CASTGSLRETQYF. The CDR3 DNA sequence: TGTGCCAGCACAGGGAGTCTCCGGGAGACCCAGTACTTC.

The gene calls are TRBV29-1 and TRBJ2-1; 12 bases line up with TRBD2. Germline V gives CDR1 SQVTM, CDR2 ANQGSEA. With V trimmed by 8 bases and J by 9 bases, 8 bases remained unmatched. The CDR3 is made up of 13 amino acids. CDR3 in DNA: TGCAGCTTGAGGACTAGCGGGATTAGTGAGCAGTTCTTC. Residues: CSLRTSGISEQFF.

This chain links TRBV11-2 with TRBJ1-4, with D hard to call. The CDR3 totals 18 residues. Trimming cost V 3 bases and J 8 bases, with 25 bases left between them. Germline CDR1 and CDR2: SGHAT and FQNNGV. CDR3: CASSFLLLGPRVSEKLFF. CDR3 bases: TGTGCCAGCAGCTTTCTTCTCCTGGGCCCACGCGTAAGCGAAAAACTGTTTTTT.

This clone has a single count. The chain is built from TRBV11-2 and TRBJ2-7, with D tentatively TRBD1 (6 bases). Trimming took 3 bases from V and 0 from J, leaving 9 bases between them. The CDR3 loop spans 14 amino acids. Per the germline V gene, CDR1 is SGHAT and CDR2 is FQNNGV. CDR3 loop: CASSFRGNSYEQYF. CDR3 nucleotide sequence: TGTGCCAGCAGCTTCAGGGGCAACTCCTACGAGCAGTACTTC. The variable domain in full, completed from reference TRBV11-2 and TRBJ2-7, reads EAGVAQSPRYKIIEKRQSVAFWCNPISGHATLYWYQQILGQGPKLLIQFQNNGVVDDSQLPKDRFSAERLKGVDSTLKIQPAKLEDSAVYLCASSFRGNSYEQYFGPGTRLTVT.